Here is one T cell receptor beta chain with its context. Amplification targeted TCR beta CDR3 regions from RNA transcripts. The HTBI primer set served for first-round RT-PCR of the TCR CDR3. One entry per CDR3 protein, called by TCRdb with MiXCR from the multiplex PCR reads. The profile shows just under 750,000 distinct CDR3 sequences, 35% of them singletons. The germline V and J ends were trimmed by 4 bases and 0 bases, with 17 bases remaining between them. The CDR3 length is 16 residues. From germline, CDR1 is SGDLS and CDR2 YYNGEE. The source of the sample is a study of T cells in Graves' hyperthyroidism and ophthalmopathy.

The receptor was isolated from a middle-aged woman with Graves' hyperthyroidism. The chain recombines TRBV9 with TRBJ2-7; possibly TRBD1 for D (5 bases). The sequencing sample was made of blood. The CDR3, as DNA: TGTGCCAGCAGCACGAGAGACAGTCTCAACTCCTACGAGCAGTACTTC. Translation: CASSTRDSLNSYEQYF.